This T cell receptor (beta chain) emerged from a study of Graves' ophthalmopathy and Graves' hyperthyroidism. Amplification from RNA transcripts yielded the TCR beta CDR3 regions. The first-round RT-PCR employed HTBI primers together with the Qiagen OneStep RT-PCR kit. A multiplex PCR was then performed as the second round. TCRdb redid the calling of the multiplex PCR reads with MiXCR, one entry per CDR3 protein. The sample holds a few hundred thousand distinct CDR3 sequences, 35% to 40% seen once. CDR3 length: 19 residues. CDR1 and CDR2 from the germline V gene are LNHDA and SQIVND (reference sequence). Trimming shortened V by 0 bases and J by 2 bases, and 22 bases separated the two germline ends. It was on clinical symptoms, serum thyroxine, TRAb, thyroid ultrasound and orbital computed tomography that diagnosis relied.

The material sequenced was peripheral blood or thyroid tissue (not recorded which). The chain combines TRBV19 with TRBJ1-1; D gene ambiguous. The receptor was isolated from an adult man with Graves' hyperthyroidism. This chain's CDR3 is CASSIDAYETSTYNTEAFF. For the CDR3, the DNA is TGTGCCAGTAGTATAGACGCCTATGAAACATCAACCTATAACACTGAAGCTTTCTTT.